One sample yielded the 3 T cell receptor beta chains listed below, sequenced in a study of blood T cell repertoires in COVID-19 (dated by TCRdb to 2018 to 2020). Library preparation was by the immunoSEQ multiplex PCR assay. The source is immuneACCESS, and TCRdb retained only in-frame sequences with V and J called. Part of the clones is not carried over; for the studies checked, unresolved V genes explain less than half of this, and the remainder is unexplained. Counted in this sample were under 95,000 clones; around 87% of them appeared once. The top ten clones comprise approximately 7.4% of the sample. Sequencing was performed on peripheral blood. The receptors originated from a human donor with acute or convalescent COVID-19. The donor label of this sample is uncertain.

The chain recombines TRBV28 with TRBJ2-7, with D perhaps TRBD2 (6 bases). The CDR3 contains 15 residues. Germline V gene lookup returns CDR1 MDHEN and CDR2 SYDVKM. Deletions cut 8 bases from V and 0 bases from J, with 17 bases between. CDR3 DNA sequence: TGTGCCAGCCCACCTGCCGGGACTTACTCCTACGAGCAGTACTTC. Translation gives CASPPAGTYSYEQYF.

This chain connects TRBV11-2 to TRBJ2-5, with 7 bases aligning to TRBD1. Trimming removed 2 bases from V and 2 bases from J; junction bases left unmatched: 8. This CDR3 contains 16 residues. The germline V gene has CDR1 SGHAT and CDR2 FQNNGV. The CDR3 protein is CASSLPDRERQETQYF. The CDR3, as DNA: TGTGCCAGCAGCTTACCCGACAGGGAGAGGCAAGAGACCCAGTACTTC. The full variable domain, with the rest looked up from reference TRBV11-2 and TRBJ2-5, is EAGVAQSPRYKIIEKRQSVAFWCNPISGHATLYWYQQILGQGPKLLIQFQNNGVVDDSQLPKDRFSAERLKGVDSTLKIQPAKLEDSAVYLCASSLPDRERQETQYFGPGTRLLVL.

The rearrangement joins TRBV28 to TRBJ1-2, with D possibly being TRBD1 (6 bases). This CDR3 is built from 14 residues. The germline V gene encodes CDR1 MDHEN and CDR2 SYDVKM. Trimming removed 5 bases from V and 5 bases from J, with 15 bases in between. CDR3 sequence (DNA): TGTGCCAGCAGTCCCGGACAGACTTATTATGGCTACACCTTC. Residues: CASSPGQTYYGYTF.